The 18 T cell receptor beta chains listed next were all sequenced from one sample in a study of high-grade serous ovarian cancer treatment subgroups. The protocol was immunoSEQ multiplex PCR, while the TCRdb copy is restricted to in-frame clones and leaves out a portion. The sample carries about 11,000 clones, around four fifths recorded once. Tumor samples were taken before definitive surgery or chemotherapy. Sequenced sample: tumor tissue. These receptors were collected from a human donor with high-grade serous ovarian cancer.

This CDR3 is CASSINGLAVTGELFF. The CDR3 DNA reads TGTGCCAGTAGTATAAATGGACTAGCAGTCACCGGGGAGCTGTTTTTT. V gene TRBV19 combines with J gene TRBJ2-2, with 8 bases fitting TRBD2. Germline lookup yields CDR1 LNHDA and CDR2 SQIVND (reference sequence). The CDR3 spans 16 residues. The V and J ends lost 2 bases and 4 bases, in that order; junction bases with no gene match: 6.

The V gene is TRBV27, the J gene TRBJ2-1; D is tentatively TRBD1 or TRBD2 (5 bases each). In germline, CDR1 is MNHEY, CDR2 SMNVEV (reference sequence). The CDR3 loop spans 14 amino acids. V lost 6 bases and J 7 bases, leaving 16 bases between the germline ends. The CDR3 region has the DNA TGTGCCAGCAGCACCCCCGGGACCCCAAATGAGCAGTTCTTC. As protein: CASSTPGTPNEQFF.

The chain joins TRBV2 to TRBJ1-2; TRBD1 matches at 7 bases. Looked up from germline, CDR1 is SNHLY and CDR2 is FYNNEI. After removal of 1 base from V and 8 bases from J, the junction contained 10 bases not matched to a gene. The CDR3 is 15 amino acids. The CDR3 is CASSEVGRDSRGYTF. DNA for the CDR3: TGTGCCAGCAGTGAAGTGGGAAGGGACAGCAGAGGCTACACCTTC.

This chain joins TRBV7-8 and TRBJ2-1; perhaps TRBD1 as D (5 bases). V gave up 1 base and J gave up 5 bases, with 12 bases separating them. This CDR3 spans 15 amino acids. The germline gives CDR1 SGHVS, CDR2 FQNEAQ. CDR3 protein: CASSLGLQANNEQFF. DNA of the CDR3: TGTGCCAGCAGCTTAGGGTTACAGGCCAACAATGAGCAGTTCTTC.

This clone was found a few times. The rearrangement uses TRBV11-3 and TRBJ2-1; D might be TRBD1 or TRBD2, each matching 5 bases. Germline V gene data show CDR1 as SGHNT and CDR2 as YENEEA. This CDR3 comprises 12 residues. V lost 2 bases and J lost 10, with 9 bases in between. CDR3: CASSLYEGEQFF. CDR3 nucleotides: TGTGCCAGCAGCTTATATGAGGGGGAGCAGTTCTTC.

This clone has more than one count but fewer than ten. The V gene is TRBV18, the J gene TRBJ2-2, with D possibly being TRBD2 (5 bases). The CDR3 totals 15 residues. V gave up 3 bases and J gave up 5 bases, with 13 bases separating them. CDR1 is KGHSH, CDR2 LQKENI, per germline. The CDR3 region is CASSPGVGVTGELFF. CDR3 in DNA: TGTGCCAGCTCACCCGGGGTTGGAGTGACCGGGGAGCTGTTTTTT.

This clone was counted a single time. Germline and junction disagree at one end, which may indicate a read error. The chain couples TRBV7-7 to TRBJ1-2; D gene uncertain. This CDR3 contains 15 residues. CDR1 SSHAT and CDR2 FNYEAQ come from the germline V gene (reference sequence). This CDR3 is CASSLERGPIYGYTF. The CDR3 nucleotides are TGTGCTAGCAGCTTAGAGAGAGGACCCATCTATGGCTACACCTTC.

V usage is TRBV11-2 and J usage is TRBJ2-1; D gene uncertain. V shed 0 bases and J shed 4 bases, with 10 bases lying between them. Germline V lookup: CDR1 SGHAT, CDR2 FQNNGV. The CDR3 runs 15 residues. Here the CDR3 reads CASSLEASVYNEQFF. As DNA, the CDR3 is TGTGCCAGCAGCTTAGAGGCTTCCGTGTACAATGAGCAGTTCTTC.

The chain links TRBV29-1 to TRBJ2-7; D possibly uses TRBD1 or TRBD2 (5 bases each). Trimming left V 4 bases short and J 4 bases short, with 8 bases between. The germline V gene encodes CDR1 SQVTM and CDR2 ANQGSEA. This CDR3 region has 11 residues. The CDR3 DNA sequence: TGCAGCGTTGCCGGGACGTACGAGCAGTACTTC. Its protein is CSVAGTYEQYF.

The chain has TRBV4-1 and TRBJ2-1; 9 nucleotides agree with TRBD2. With V trimmed by 4 bases and J by 4 bases, 11 bases remained unmatched. The CDR3 loop spans 17 amino acids. The germline CDR1 and CDR2 sequences are MGHRA and YSYEKL. The CDR3 sequence is CASSRGPLAGGYNEQFF. CDR3 DNA sequence: TGCGCCAGCAGCCGAGGCCCCCTGGCGGGAGGGTACAATGAGCAGTTCTTC.

The chain employs TRBV10-2 and TRBJ1-1; D remains ambiguous. Germline CDR1 and CDR2: WSHSY and SAAADI. Trimming shortened V by 0 bases and J by 8 bases, and 16 bases separated the two germline ends. The CDR3 contains 15 residues. The CDR3 nucleotides are TGCGCCAGCAGTGAGTCGATGGACTGGATAAGCGAAGCTTTCTTT. Residues: CASSESMDWISEAFF.

The chain couples TRBV4-1 to TRBJ2-5; D gene unclear. V lost 5 bases and J lost 5, with 12 bases in between. This CDR3 is built from 13 residues. The germline V gene encodes CDR1 MGHRA and CDR2 YSYEKL. The chain's CDR3 is CASSDPLTETQYF. The DNA for the CDR3 is TGCGCCAGCAGCGACCCCCTAACGGAGACCCAGTACTTC.

This chain links TRBV28 with TRBJ2-6; no definite D call. The length of the CDR3 is 16 residues. The germline V gene has CDR1 MDHEN and CDR2 SYDVKM. Trimming pared 6 bases from V and 0 bases from J, leaving 12 bases between. The CDR3 spells CASSSPRGSGANVLTF. In DNA form, the CDR3 reads TGTGCCAGCAGCTCCCCGAGAGGCTCTGGGGCCAACGTCCTGACTTTC.

The chain recombines TRBV14 with TRBJ1-2; perhaps TRBD1 as D (5 bases). The CDR3 extends over 13 amino acids. Germline assignment: CDR1 SGHDN and CDR2 FVKESK. Trimming removed 1 base from V and 6 bases from J, with 9 bases in between. CDR3 coding DNA: TGTGCCAGCAGCCAAGCCAGGGCAAATGGCTACACCTTC. It encodes CASSQARANGYTF. Full variable domain (missing parts from reference TRBV14 and TRBJ1-2): EAGVTQFPSHSVIEKGQTVTLRCDPISGHDNLYWYRRVMGKEIKFLLHFVKESKQDESGMPNNRFLAERTGGTYSTLKVQPAELEDSGVYFCASSQARANGYTFGSGTRLTVV.

The chain has TRBV10-3 and TRBJ2-2; TRBD2 agrees at 8 bases. Germline V gene lookup returns CDR1 ENHRY and CDR2 SYGVKD. The CDR3 length is 15 residues. Trimming took 3 bases from V and 7 from J; bases not matched to a gene: 7. CDR3 region: CAISDVGGARGELFF. For the CDR3, the DNA is TGTGCCATCAGTGACGTCGGGGGGGCACGCGGGGAGCTGTTTTTT.

V is TRBV11-2 and J is TRBJ2-2, with D hard to call. The length of the CDR3 is 14 residues. The ends were cut back, 7 bases at V and 2 bases at J, with 11 bases in the middle. Germline V gene sequence: CDR1 SGHAT, CDR2 FQNNGV. The CDR3 coding sequence is TGTGCCAGCACCCCCGGTAGAAACACCGGGGAGCTGTTTTTT. Amino acid sequence: CASTPGRNTGELFF. Variable domain in full (rest from reference TRBV11-2 and TRBJ2-2): EAGVAQSPRYKIIEKRQSVAFWCNPISGHATLYWYQQILGQGPKLLIQFQNNGVVDDSQLPKDRFSAERLKGVDSTLKIQPAKLEDSAVYLCASTPGRNTGELFFGEGSRLTVL.

The V gene is TRBV29-1, the J gene TRBJ2-1; TRBD2 aligns across 12 bases. The CDR3 has 13 amino acids. Germline V CDR1 and CDR2: SQVTM, ANQGSEA. The J segment lost 6 bases and the V segment lost 4 bases, leaving 1 base of the junction unmatched. CDR3 DNA sequence: TGCAGCGTTGCGGGACTAGCGGGCAATGAGCAGTTCTTC. Protein product: CSVAGLAGNEQFF.

The chain combines TRBV4-2 with TRBJ2-3; TRBD2 might be the D (5 bases). Trimming cost V 0 bases and J 0 bases, with 13 bases left between them. Germline-derived CDR1 and CDR2 are LGHNA and YNFKEQ. The CDR3 is 17 residues long. The CDR3 protein is CASSQDVSRVSTDTQYF. The CDR3 DNA is TGTGCCAGCAGCCAAGATGTCTCGCGGGTGAGCACAGATACGCAGTATTTT.